Included here is one T cell receptor beta chain sequence, with context. This may be a read error: a much more frequent sequence differs by one nucleotide. These data are taken from a study of tumor-infiltrating lymphocytes in oesophageal squamous cell carcinoma. Germline CDR1 and CDR2: SGHTS and YDEGEE. There are 13 residues in the CDR3. TCRdb analysed the PCR reads with MiXCR anew, one entry per CDR3 protein. The sample records some 21,000 distinct CDR3 sequences, roughly two fifths being singletons. The V gene is TRBV5-8, the J gene TRBJ2-7; possible D gene TRBD1, 6 bases. The clonotype originates from a male donor with esophageal squamous cell carcinoma. What was sequenced was esophageal tumor tissue. CDR3 region: CASSHQQGLGDTF. CDR3 DNA sequence: TGTGCCAGCAGCCATCAACAGGGCTTAGGCGACACCTTC.